The 2 T cell receptor beta chains listed next were all sequenced from one sample in a study of identical twins (dated by TCRdb to about 2016). Library method: 5' RACE. The instrument was an Illumina HiSeq 2000. TCRdb trimmed the raw reads at Q25, called clones with MiXCR and kept productive beta chains. Merged by CDR3 protein, the rows form single entries marked with the most common genes and DNA. The sample table shows about 690,000 distinct CDR3 sequences, and about 20% are seen once. The ten biggest clones cover 4% to 5.5% of the sample. A further study also used this sample, focusing on T cells expressing NK-cell markers.

Sequenced sample: PBMCs. The receptors originated from a woman aged 18-29 years in good health.

V and J are TRBV7-6 and TRBJ2-7; D is possibly TRBD2 (5 bases). CDR3 length: 14 amino acids. V was shortened by 5 bases and J by 6 bases, with 17 bases between the two germline ends. Germline CDR1 is SGHVS and CDR2 is FNYEAQ. CDR3 amino acids: CASSAGVGFGEQYF. CDR3 DNA: TGTGCCAGCAGCGCCGGGGTTGGATTTGGCGAGCAGTACTTC.

This clonotype occurred a few times. This chain uses TRBV12-3 or TRBV12-4 with TRBJ2-3, with D perhaps matching TRBD2 (6 bases). The CDR3 spans 18 residues. Between the trimmed V and J ends, which lost 2 bases and 2 bases, there was a span of 20 bases. The CDR3 DNA reads as TGTGCCAGCAGTTTAAAGGGTAGCGGCCTCACATACACAGATACGCAGTATTTT. Amino acid sequence: CASSLKGSGLTYTDTQYF.